This entry lists 10 T cell receptor beta chains sequenced from one sample in a study of blood T cells in healthy people across ages. The authors ran a second PCR of about 6 to 11 cycles using a sample-barcoded 5' primer and a J-beta primer mix. TCRdb fed the 5' RACE reads into MiXCR, producing one record per CDR3 protein. The top ten clones hold about 22% of a sample with 600,000 or so distinct CDR3 sequences, roughly 43% of them seen once. Sequenced sample: blood. These receptors came from an older man in good health.

The gene calls are TRBV6-6 and TRBJ2-7; D call uncertain. The tail of the sequence fits TRBJ2-1 better, so the J call may be wrong. CDR3 size: 13 residues. Germline V gene data show CDR1 as MNHNY and CDR2 as SVGAGI (reference sequence). The CDR3 DNA is TGTGCCAGCTCCCCCCGGCTGAACAATGAGCAGTTCTTC. Translating it yields CASSPRLNNEQFF.

The chain couples TRBV20-1 to TRBJ2-5; 14 nucleotides agree with TRBD2. Looked up from germline, CDR1 is DFQATT and CDR2 is SNEGSKA (reference sequence). The trim removed 5 bases at V and 1 base at J, leaving 3 bases unmatched. The CDR3 runs 15 residues. The CDR3 DNA reads as TGCAGTGCTCGAGGGACTAGCGGGAGCCAAGAGACCCAGTACTTC. Translating gives CSARGTSGSQETQYF.

The V gene is TRBV9, the J gene TRBJ2-5; no firm D call. There are 15 residues in the CDR3. V lost 0 bases to trimming and J lost 1 base, with 10 bases between them. The V gene's germline CDR1 is SGDLS and CDR2 YYNGEE. The CDR3 nucleotides are TGTGCCAGCAGCGTAGAGGGCTGGACCCAAGAGACCCAGTACTTC. Amino acid sequence: CASSVEGWTQETQYF. The full variable domain, completed using reference TRBV9 and TRBJ2-5, is DSGVTQTPKHLITATGQRVTLRCSPRSGDLSVYWYQQSLDQGLQFLIQYYNGEERAKGNILERFSAQQFPDLHSELNLSSLELGDSALYFCASSVEGWTQETQYFGPGTRLLVL.

This clonotype was found once. The chain is built from TRBV4-3 and TRBJ2-2; D unresolved. V lost 0 bases to trimming and J lost 4 bases, with 3 bases between them. The germline gives CDR1 LGHNA, CDR2 YSLEER. The CDR3 sequence is 13 residues long. The CDR3 protein is CASSQDFTGELFF. In DNA, the CDR3 is TGCGCCAGCAGCCAAGATTTCACCGGGGAGCTGTTTTTT.

This clonotype was seen at least ten times. The rearrangement uses TRBV6-6 and TRBJ1-5; a possible D gene is TRBD1 (6 bases). The germline V gene encodes CDR1 MNHNY and CDR2 SVGAGI (reference sequence). The CDR3 runs to 19 residues. V gave up 4 bases and J gave up 6 bases, with 28 bases separating them. In DNA form, the CDR3 reads TGTGCCAGCAGTTGGGGGGGGCCTGGGCAGGGGAGTCTTGGTCAGCCCCAGCATTTT. Residues: CASSWGGPGQGSLGQPQHF.

The gene calls are TRBV12-3 or TRBV12-4 and TRBJ2-3; 7 bases agree with TRBD1. V shed 6 bases and J 4 bases; nucleotides not matched to a gene: 13. The CDR3 totals 16 residues. The CDR3 protein is CASSLKQGNVADTQYF. The CDR3 region has the DNA TGTGCCAGCAGCTTAAAACAGGGGAATGTTGCAGATACGCAGTATTTT.

The table lists this clonotype with a few counts. J is TRBJ2-1 and V is TRBV10-3; 12 nucleotides match TRBD2. The germline gives CDR1 ENHRY, CDR2 SYGVKD. The ends lost 8 bases at V and 7 bases at J; junction bases unmatched: 6. The CDR3 runs to 14 residues. CDR3 protein: CAIGPSGGVNEQFF. The DNA for the CDR3 is TGTGCCATCGGCCCTAGCGGGGGGGTTAATGAGCAGTTCTTC.

This clonotype was detected many times. J is TRBJ1-2 and V is TRBV28; D gene uncertain. Germline-derived CDR1 and CDR2 are MDHEN and SYDVKM. The V and J ends lost 5 bases and 4 bases respectively, with 11 bases between them. The CDR3 totals 13 residues. CDR3 nucleotide sequence: TGTGCCAGCAGTGGTTGGGTCCTCTATGGCTACACCTTC. It translates to CASSGWVLYGYTF.

This clonotype was seen more than once but under ten times. The chain has TRBV6-6 and TRBJ2-2; D may be TRBD2 (6 bases). The CDR3 extends over 17 amino acids. V was shortened by 7 bases and J by 7 bases, with 25 bases between the two germline ends. Germline CDR1 reads MNHNY; CDR2 reads SVGAGI (reference sequence). CDR3 amino acids: CASTLGVERLGGGELFF. In nucleotides, the CDR3 is TGTGCCAGCACCCTCGGTGTGGAGCGTTTGGGGGGCGGGGAGCTGTTTTTT.

This clonotype came up a few times. The rearrangement links TRBV20-1 to TRBJ2-7; D unresolved. The CDR3 covers 14 residues. Trimming cost V 5 bases and J 0 bases, with 14 bases left between them. Germline CDR1 DFQATT, CDR2 SNEGSKA (reference sequence). The CDR3 DNA sequence: TGCAGTGCTCCTGACGATTTAAGCTCCTACGAGCAGTACTTC. Translation gives CSAPDDLSSYEQYF.